The source of this T cell receptor (beta chain) is a study of blood T cell repertoires in COVID-19. Study at large: Sample material is recorded as cDNA or gDNA derived from T cells, B-cell-depleted T cells, or PBMCs.

Recruitment covered about two dozen US areas and drew participants whose ages spanned roughly 18 to 90 years. The data were produced by immunoSEQ multiplex PCR, yet TCRdb's version contains in-frame clones alone and is incomplete. The repertoire holds under 250,000 clones, with approximately 90% as singletons. V was pared by 2 bases and J by 8 bases, with 10 bases between. Germline V CDR1 and CDR2: MNHEY, SVGEGT. CDR3 length: 13 amino acids. Sequencing used PBMCs or T cells enriched from blood (not recorded which). The chain couples TRBV6-2 or TRBV6-3 to TRBJ1-3; TRBD1 might be the D (5 bases). This TCR was sampled from a man aged 35-49 years who had recovered from COVID-19. The CDR3 coding sequence is TGTGCCAGCAGTTACCCTGACAGCTACACCATATATTTT. It codes for CASSYPDSYTIYF.